Each of the 3 T cell receptor beta chains below was sequenced from the same sample in a study of CXCR3-negative and CXCR3-positive naive CD8 T cells. Libraries were UMI-labeled 5' RACE TRB cDNA. TCRdb re-called the 5' RACE reads; one entry per CDR3 protein, DNA not given. This sample's clone table lists 50,000 to 75,000 distinct CDR3 sequences. The sample consisted of naive CXCR3- CD8+ T cells from blood. Subset here: CD45RO-CCR7+CD27+CD95- naive CD8+ T cells lacking CXCR3 (TNR3-). These receptors were obtained from a human donor in good health. Some clones in this sample may be carry-over from other donors' samples.

The chain links TRBV7-9 to TRBJ2-2; TCRdb reports TRBD2, a call that lacks DNA to check it against. The CDR3 loop spans 13 amino acids. Germline loops: CDR1 SEHNR, CDR2 FQNEAQ (reference sequence). The CDR3 spells CASSLVWGPELFF.

The V gene is TRBV6-5, the J gene TRBJ2-3; without DNA, the TCRdb call of TRBD1 cannot be checked. This CDR3 comprises 17 residues. Germline CDR1 is MNHEY and CDR2 is SVGAGI. The CDR3 protein is CASSRGAGGPRFDTQYF.

CDR3 protein: CASNPLSGGEETQYF. The chain links TRBV27 to TRBJ2-5; TCRdb's assignment of TRBD1 cannot be checked, as there is no DNA. The CDR3 sequence is 15 residues long. The germline V gene has CDR1 MNHEY and CDR2 SMNVEV (reference sequence).